Below are 15 T cell receptor beta chains sequenced from a single sample in a study of blood T cell repertoires in COVID-19. Sequenced by immunoSEQ multiplex PCR; TCRdb stores in-frame clones only, minus some. The data show some 330,000 clones, 89% seen once. Sequencing was performed on peripheral blood. These receptors all come from a woman aged 25 to 39 with COVID-19, enrolled during active disease.

The V call is TRBV7-6, the J call TRBJ2-7; 9 nucleotides match TRBD2. There are 16 residues in the CDR3. V dropped 5 bases and J dropped 2; count of bases not matched to a gene: 10. In germline, CDR1 is SGHVS, CDR2 FNYEAQ. The CDR3 loop reads CASSPSGGGAAYEQYF. The CDR3 DNA reads TGTGCCAGCAGCCCTAGTGGCGGGGGGGCAGCCTACGAGCAGTACTTC.

V and J are TRBV9 and TRBJ2-7; 7 nucleotides match TRBD2. Germline CDR1 is SGDLS and CDR2 is YYNGEE. CDR3 length: 13 amino acids. V was clipped by 4 bases and J by 7 bases; unmatched bases: 8. CDR3 DNA: TGTGCCAGCAGCTACACTGGGGGAGGGGAGCAGTACTTC. It translates to CASSYTGGGEQYF.

The rearrangement links TRBV11-2 to TRBJ2-5; D remains ambiguous. V was clipped by 7 bases and J by 0 bases, with 9 bases between them. The germline V gene encodes CDR1 SGHAT and CDR2 FQNNGV. The CDR3 contains 13 residues. The CDR3 sequence is CASKHSYQETQYF. CDR3 DNA: TGTGCCAGCAAACACAGCTACCAAGAGACCCAGTACTTC.

CDR3 sequence (DNA): TGTGCCAGCAGCGAGGGGGACACAGGCCGTGGCTACACCTTC. Amino acids: CASSEGDTGRGYTF. This chain links TRBV11-2 with TRBJ1-2, with D maybe TRBD1 (6 bases). This CDR3 region has 14 residues. Germline V CDR1 and CDR2: SGHAT, FQNNGV. V lost 5 bases and J lost 7, with 17 bases in between.

V and J are TRBV2 and TRBJ2-1, with D hard to call. Germline V gene lookup returns CDR1 SNHLY and CDR2 FYNNEI. Trimming took 3 bases from V and 6 from J, leaving 15 bases between them. The CDR3 consists of 15 residues. As DNA, the CDR3 is TGTGCCAGCAGTGAGAATCCTCTAGTCACCAATGAGCAGTTCTTC. It translates to CASSENPLVTNEQFF.

The V gene is TRBV12-3 or TRBV12-4, the J gene TRBJ1-5; TRBD1 agrees at 8 bases. The ends lost 6 bases at V and 10 bases at J; junction bases unmatched: 5. The CDR3 consists of 12 residues. CDR3 in amino acids: CASRQGDGPQHF. CDR3 in DNA: TGTGCCAGCAGACAGGGGGATGGACCCCAGCATTTT.

In this sample, this clone turned up a few times. The chain is built from TRBV3-1 (or the pseudogene TRBV3-2) and TRBJ1-5; 7 nucleotides match TRBD1. The V gene end was trimmed by 1 base and the J gene end by 1 base; junction bases not matched to a gene: 7. The CDR3 extends over 17 amino acids. Per the germline V gene, CDR1 is LGHDT and CDR2 is YNNKEL (reference sequence). CDR3 sequence (DNA): TGTGCCAGCAGCCAAGGGGCAAGGGGGCGCAGCAATCAGCCCCAGCATTTT. It codes for CASSQGARGRSNQPQHF.

The chain couples TRBV23-1 to TRBJ1-2, with a weak D call TRBD1 (5 bases). TRBV23-1 carries the ORF label, with uncertain function. The CDR3 is 15 residues long. Trimming stripped 4 bases from V and 6 bases from J, with 18 bases between. This CDR3 is CASSRALWGCNGYTF. The CDR3 DNA reads as TGCGCCAGCAGTCGGGCCCTATGGGGCTGTAATGGCTACACCTTC.

The CDR3 is CASSVSYRGYNEQFF. The CDR3 DNA sequence: TGTGCCAGCAGCGTGTCTTACCGGGGGTACAATGAGCAGTTCTTC. The gene calls are TRBV9 and TRBJ2-1; a possible D gene is TRBD2 (6 bases). Trimming shortened V by 2 bases and J by 4 bases, and 13 bases separated the two germline ends. The CDR3 covers 15 residues. CDR1 and CDR2 (germline): SGDLS, YYNGEE.

This clone was picked up one time. The chain recombines TRBV6-1 with TRBJ1-1; 9 nucleotides match TRBD1. CDR3 length: 20 residues. Germline assignment: CDR1 MNHNS and CDR2 SASEGT. Trimming removed 0 bases from V and 1 base from J; junction bases left unmatched: 15. CDR3 sequence (DNA): TGTGCCAGCAGTGAAGCGCCTAACCAACCCTACAGGGGGCAGAACACTGAAGCTTTCTTT. It specifies CASSEAPNQPYRGQNTEAFF.

This chain uses TRBV6-5 with TRBJ1-2; tentative D call: TRBD1 (6 bases). CDR1 MNHEY and CDR2 SVGAGI come from the germline V gene. The CDR3 is 14 residues long. V dropped 4 bases and J dropped 4 bases, with 13 bases sitting between them. The CDR3 spells CASSSTGTGYGYTF. CDR3 in DNA: TGTGCCAGCAGTTCCACAGGGACCGGCTATGGCTACACCTTC.

The chain combines TRBV4-3 with TRBJ1-2; TRBD1 aligns across 7 bases. J gave up 2 bases and V 0 bases, and 9 bases lay outside the gene matches. The CDR3 runs to 17 residues. Germline CDR1 is LGHNA and CDR2 is YSLEER. The CDR3 bases are TGCGCCAGCAGCCAAGATTTGTTTACAGGGGACAACTATGGCTACACCTTC. Amino acid sequence: CASSQDLFTGDNYGYTF.

The V and J genes are TRBV5-6 and TRBJ1-6; D gene uncertain. Germline CDR1 and CDR2: SGHDT and YYEEEE. The CDR3 sequence is 13 residues long. Trimming pared 3 bases from V and 7 bases from J, leaving 8 bases between. CDR3 sequence reads: CASSSESNSPLHF. CDR3 bases: TGTGCCAGCAGCTCGGAGTCGAATTCACCCCTCCACTTT.

The V and J genes are TRBV7-8 and TRBJ2-3; TRBD2 agrees at 7 bases. With V trimmed by 2 bases and J by 3 bases, 5 bases remained unmatched. Germline-derived CDR1 and CDR2 are SGHVS and FQNEAQ. The CDR3 covers 15 residues. CDR3 in amino acids: CASSLRRLATDTQYF. The CDR3 DNA reads TGTGCCAGCAGCTTAAGGAGACTAGCAACAGATACGCAGTATTTT.

The chain links TRBV7-9 to TRBJ2-5; 12 bases match TRBD2. CDR3 length: 13 residues. The V gene end was trimmed by 8 bases and the J gene end by 5 bases; junction bases not matched to a gene: 3. CDR1 and CDR2 (germline): SEHNR, FQNEAQ (reference sequence). The CDR3 bases are TGTGCCAGCCTAGCGGGGGGGCCCGAGACCCAGTACTTC. Translation: CASLAGGPETQYF.